Shown below are 28 T cell receptor beta chains from a single sample sequenced in a study of shared clonotypes between healthy human individuals. Some clones are missing from TCRdb's copy, which holds only in-frame ones; the method was immunoSEQ multiplex PCR. The sample has about 2.4 million clones, 80% to 95% seen once. Sample: naive CD4+ T cells from PBMCs. Subset of the sample: CD45RA+ positively selected. Receptor source: a young man in good health. Some clones in this sample may be carry-over from other donors' samples.

Only a few counts were recorded for this clone. The V call is TRBV5-4, the J call TRBJ1-2, with a weak D call TRBD1 (5 bases). This CDR3 spans 14 amino acids. CDR1 SGHNT and CDR2 YYREEE come from the germline V gene (reference sequence). Trimming took off 6 bases at V and 7 bases at J, with 19 bases between the two ends. CDR3 amino acids: CASTGGPGMGGYTF. The CDR3 nucleotides read TGTGCCAGCACCGGGGGTCCGGGGATGGGTGGCTACACCTTC.

The CDR3 sequence is CASSQEFVTDTQYF. The CDR3 nucleotides are TGCGCCAGCAGCCAAGAATTCGTCACAGATACGCAGTATTTT. V is TRBV4-1 and J is TRBJ2-3; no clear D. Trimming removed 0 bases from V and 2 bases from J, with 6 bases in between. The CDR3 runs 14 residues. CDR1 and CDR2 (germline): MGHRA, YSYEKL.

This chain connects TRBV6-5 to TRBJ2-7; 7 bases map to TRBD2. This CDR3 contains 16 residues. The germline V gene has CDR1 MNHEY and CDR2 SVGAGI. Trimming cost V 3 bases and J 2 bases; bases outside gene matches: 10. As DNA, the CDR3 is TGTGCCAGCAGTTATAGGGATAGCGGGCCTCCCTACGAGCAGTACTTC. Amino acid sequence: CASSYRDSGPPYEQYF.

The rearrangement joins TRBV19 to TRBJ1-5; D uncertain. This CDR3 is built from 14 residues. Germline CDR1 reads LNHDA; CDR2 reads SQIVND (reference sequence). V gave up 4 bases and J gave up 2 bases, with 9 bases separating them. CDR3 nucleotides: TGTGCCAGTAGTACTTTCAGTGGCAATCAGCCCCAGCATTTT. This gives the protein CASSTFSGNQPQHF.

The chain links TRBV11-2 to TRBJ1-4; D uncertain. The CDR3 is made up of 14 amino acids. From germline, CDR1 is SGHAT and CDR2 FQNNGV. Trimming removed 5 bases at V and 4 bases at J, with 11 bases between. CDR3 sequence: CASSSFGFNEKLFF. DNA for the CDR3: TGTGCCAGCAGCAGCTTTGGCTTTAATGAAAAACTGTTTTTT.

The CDR3 loop is CASSLATGHNTEAFF. CDR3 DNA sequence: TGCGCCAGCAGCTTGGCCACGGGGCACAACACTGAAGCTTTCTTT. This chain connects TRBV5-1 to TRBJ1-1; TRBD1 might be the D (5 bases). The germline gives CDR1 SGHRS, CDR2 YFSETQ. Deletions cut 0 bases from V and 2 bases from J, with 11 bases between. The CDR3 contains 15 residues.

V usage is TRBV28 and J usage is TRBJ1-1; 11 nucleotides line up with TRBD1. Germline CDR1 and CDR2: MDHEN and SYDVKM. J lost 5 bases, V lost 6 bases, and 14 bases had no gene match. This CDR3 comprises 17 residues. CDR3 amino acids: CASRSAGTGGRETEAFF. DNA for the CDR3: TGTGCCAGCAGGAGCGCCGGGACAGGGGGGCGGGAAACTGAAGCTTTCTTT.

In this sample, this clone turned up once. The CDR3 loop is CASSFYGFNQPQHF. In DNA, the CDR3 is TGTGCCAGCAGCTTTTACGGATTCAATCAGCCCCAGCATTTT. This chain connects TRBV5-4 to TRBJ1-5; D is undetermined. The germline V gene encodes CDR1 SGHNT and CDR2 YYREEE (reference sequence). The CDR3 has 14 amino acids. The V end lost 2 bases, the J end lost 3 bases, and 9 bases lay between the germline ends.

V usage is TRBV19 and J usage is TRBJ2-7, with D perhaps TRBD1 (6 bases). The germline gives CDR1 LNHDA, CDR2 SQIVND (reference sequence). V lost 9 bases, J lost 2 bases, and 17 bases lay in between. The length of the CDR3 is 14 residues. CDR3 in DNA: TGTGCCAGCCAACAGACAGGACGGGCCTACGAGCAGTACTTC. It translates to CASQQTGRAYEQYF. Full variable domain (missing parts from reference TRBV19 and TRBJ2-7): DGGITQSPKYLFRKEGQNVTLSCEQNLNHDAMYWYRQDPGQGLRLIYYSQIVNDFQKGDIAEGYSVSREKKESFPLTVTSAQKNPTAFYLCASQQTGRAYEQYFGPGTRLTVT.

The CDR3 sequence: CASSWDREKLFF. The CDR3 DNA sequence: TGTGCCAGTAGTTGGGACCGGGAAAAACTGTTTTTT. The genes are TRBV19 and TRBJ1-4, with D possibly being TRBD1 (5 bases). CDR3 length: 12 amino acids. Trimming removed 5 bases at V and 8 bases at J, with 9 bases between. In germline, CDR1 is LNHDA, CDR2 SQIVND (reference sequence).

In this sample, this clone turned up a few times. This specimen includes other DNA sequences encoding the same CDR3. The chain joins TRBV7-2 to TRBJ1-3; D call uncertain. Between the trimmed V and J ends, which lost 0 bases and 4 bases, there was a span of 1 base. The germline V gene has CDR1 SGHTA and CDR2 FQGNSA. This CDR3 contains 12 residues. In nucleotides, the CDR3 is TGTGCCAGCAGCTTAGCCGGAAACACCATATATTTT. Translation gives CASSLAGNTIYF. Together with reference TRBV7-2 and TRBJ1-3, the CDR3 gives the full variable domain: GAGVSQSPSNKVTEKGKDVELRCDPISGHTALYWYRQSLGQGLEFLIYFQGNSAPDKSGLPSDRFSAERTGGSVSTLTIQRTQQEDSAVYLCASSLAGNTIYFGEGSWLTVV.

This chain uses TRBV4-3 with TRBJ1-1; D is unclear. The CDR3 is 14 amino acids. The V end lost 7 bases, the J end lost 4 bases, and 16 bases lay between the germline ends. The germline CDR1 and CDR2 sequences are LGHNA and YSLEER. The CDR3 nucleotides are TGCGCCAGCACCCCCTCTTCAATAGGCACTGAAGCTTTCTTT. Translating it yields CASTPSSIGTEAFF.

The rearrangement joins TRBV7-3 to TRBJ2-5; TRBD2 agrees at 8 bases. The CDR3 covers 16 residues. J lost 5 bases, V lost 0 bases, and 8 bases had no gene match. Looked up from germline, CDR1 is SGHTA and CDR2 is FQGTGA. The DNA for the CDR3 is TGTGCCAGCAGCTTAACCTCAGCGGGAGTAGGTGAGACCCAGTACTTC. Translation gives CASSLTSAGVGETQYF.

The V gene is TRBV2, the J gene TRBJ2-5; the D gene is possibly TRBD1 (5 bases). V lost 10 bases to trimming and J lost 2 bases, with 20 bases between them. Germline V gene sequence: CDR1 SNHLY, CDR2 FYNNEI. The CDR3 runs 15 residues. The CDR3 reads CATRKRGSGQETQYF. In nucleotides, the CDR3 is TGTGCCACCAGGAAAAGGGGTTCGGGTCAAGAGACCCAGTACTTC.

This clone has only a few counts. The genes are TRBV4-3 and TRBJ1-5; D is perhaps TRBD1 (6 bases). CDR1 LGHNA and CDR2 YSLEER come from the germline V gene. V lost 0 bases and J 5 bases, leaving 11 bases between the germline ends. The CDR3 extends over 15 amino acids. The chain's CDR3 is CASSQDRRGDQPQHF. DNA of the CDR3: TGCGCCAGCAGCCAAGATCGCAGGGGCGATCAGCCCCAGCATTTT.

V usage is TRBV19 and J usage is TRBJ1-4; no firm D call. V was trimmed by 3 bases and J by 5 bases, leaving 7 bases between them. This CDR3 spans 13 amino acids. Germline lookup yields CDR1 LNHDA and CDR2 SQIVND (reference sequence). This chain's CDR3 is CASSILLNEKLFF. The CDR3 coding sequence is TGTGCCAGTAGTATCCTGTTGAATGAAAAACTGTTTTTT. Using reference TRBV19 and TRBJ1-4 for the parts outside the CDR3, the full variable domain is DGGITQSPKYLFRKEGQNVTLSCEQNLNHDAMYWYRQDPGQGLRLIYYSQIVNDFQKGDIAEGYSVSREKKESFPLTVTSAQKNPTAFYLCASSILLNEKLFFGSGTQLSVL.

The genes are TRBV7-3 and TRBJ2-1, with D possibly TRBD2 on 6 matching bases. CDR3 size: 16 residues. With 5 bases removed from V and 15 bases from J, the gap between germline ends came to 29 bases. The germline V gene encodes CDR1 SGHTA and CDR2 FQGTGA. The CDR3 reads CASSPSPLALGLGAFF. CDR3 coding DNA: TGTGCCAGCAGCCCATCCCCGCTAGCGCTCGGTCTCGGTGCGTTCTTC.

This clone was counted a single time. V gene TRBV28 combines with J gene TRBJ1-4, with D unclear. There are 15 residues in the CDR3. Looked up from germline, CDR1 is MDHEN and CDR2 is SYDVKM. Deletions cut 4 bases from V and 0 bases from J, with 9 bases between. The DNA of the CDR3 is TGTGCCAGCAGTTCCCACGGGGCAACTAATGAAAAACTGTTTTTT. As protein: CASSSHGATNEKLFF. Together with reference TRBV28 and TRBJ1-4, the CDR3 gives the full variable domain: DVKVTQSSRYLVKRTGEKVFLECVQDMDHENMFWYRQDPGLGLRLIYFSYDVKMKEKGDIPEGYSVSREKKERFSLILESASTNQTSMYLCASSSHGATNEKLFFGSGTQLSVL.

The chain couples TRBV6-1 to TRBJ2-3, with D uncertain. The CDR3 runs 17 residues. Trimming pared 3 bases from V and 4 bases from J, leaving 20 bases between. Germline assignment: CDR1 MNHNS and CDR2 SASEGT. The DNA of the CDR3 is TGTGCCAGCAGTGATCTTCTTGGCCATCAAAGGGCAGATACGCAGTATTTT. Translated: CASSDLLGHQRADTQYF.

The V and J genes are TRBV9 and TRBJ2-7; D is perhaps TRBD2 (6 bases). The V gene lost 1 base and the J gene lost 0 bases, with 11 bases spanning the gap. The CDR3 is 15 residues long. Germline V gene data show CDR1 as SGDLS and CDR2 as YYNGEE. CDR3 region: CASSVIADSSYEQYF. CDR3 DNA sequence: TGTGCCAGCAGCGTAATAGCGGATAGCTCCTACGAGCAGTACTTC.

This sequence joins TRBV5-1 and TRBJ1-4; D is unclear. Per the germline V gene, CDR1 is SGHRS and CDR2 is YFSETQ. The CDR3 is made up of 14 amino acids. Deletions cut 5 bases from V and 1 base from J, with 9 bases between. The CDR3 is CASRLDETNEKLFF. CDR3 coding DNA: TGCGCCAGCAGGCTGGACGAAACTAATGAAAAACTGTTTTTT.

This chain joins TRBV28 and TRBJ2-3; D perhaps matches TRBD2 (6 bases). Germline CDR1 and CDR2: MDHEN and SYDVKM. V was shortened by 5 bases and J by 1 base, with 13 bases between the two germline ends. The CDR3 is 15 residues long. The CDR3 DNA reads TGTGCCAGCAGTCCACTAAGGGAGGGCACAGATACGCAGTATTTT. Translation: CASSPLREGTDTQYF.

The CDR3 coding sequence is TGCGCCGGCGGCTCGAACACCGGGGAGCTGTTTTTT. Residues: CAGGSNTGELFF. V and J are TRBV5-1 and TRBJ2-2; no clear D gene. The V end was cut by 10 bases, the J end by 0 bases, with 7 bases between. The CDR3 consists of 12 residues. Germline V gene lookup returns CDR1 SGHRS and CDR2 YFSETQ.

This clone was seen a handful of times. The same CDR3 is also encoded by other DNA sequences in this sample. V usage is TRBV5-1 and J usage is TRBJ1-1, with 8 positions matching TRBD1. The V gene's germline CDR1 is SGHRS and CDR2 YFSETQ. After removal of 1 base from V and 4 bases from J, the junction contained 0 bases not matched to a gene. CDR3 length: 13 amino acids. The CDR3 sequence is CASSLTGGTEAFF. CDR3 DNA sequence: TGCGCCAGCAGCTTGACAGGGGGCACTGAAGCTTTCTTT.

Details on this clone: One junction end disagrees with the germline gene, perhaps due to a read error. V is TRBV4-3 and J is TRBJ2-2; no definite D call. CDR3 length: 15 residues. Germline CDR1 is LGHNA and CDR2 is YSLEER. The CDR3 DNA reads TGCGCCAGCAGCCAAGACTCCAATCCCACCAGGGAGCTGTTTTTT. Translating it yields CASSQDSNPTRELFF.

In this sample, this clone turned up once. The chain uses TRBV4-1 and TRBJ2-1; 7 nucleotides line up with TRBD2. Per the germline V gene, CDR1 is MGHRA and CDR2 is YSYEKL. Trimming took 1 base from V and 2 from J; bases not matched to a gene: 11. The CDR3 consists of 18 residues. The CDR3 nucleotides are TGCGCCAGCAGCCAAGTGCTGTCGGACGGGAGGCCCTACAATGAGCAGTTCTTC. Its translation is CASSQVLSDGRPYNEQFF.

The V call is TRBV4-1, the J call TRBJ2-7; D is unresolved. V lost 2 bases, J lost 6 bases, and 17 bases lay in between. In germline, CDR1 is MGHRA, CDR2 YSYEKL. The CDR3 is 15 amino acids. The CDR3 nucleotides read TGCGCCAGCAGCCAAACCCCCGTTAGTCCCGTCGAGCAGTACTTC. Translating gives CASSQTPVSPVEQYF.

This rearrangement joins TRBV27 to TRBJ1-1; 7 positions agree with TRBD1. The CDR3 covers 15 residues. Per germline, CDR1 MNHEY and CDR2 SMNVEV (reference sequence). V lost 5 bases and J lost 1; bases outside the gene matches: 7. The CDR3 nucleotides are TGTGCCAGCAGTACCCCCCGACAGGGGAACACTGAAGCTTTCTTT. It encodes CASSTPRQGNTEAFF.